A single sample is the source of the 9 T cell receptor beta chains below, sequenced in a study of T cell responses to AZD1222 COVID-19 vaccine. Assay used: immunoSEQ multiplex PCR; TCRdb lists only in-frame clones, some missing. The table includes 50,000 to 65,000 clones, around 80% detected once. The sample in question was peripheral blood, obtained 28 days after the second AZD1222 dose. These receptors were collected from an adult who received the AZD1222 COVID-19 vaccine.

V is TRBV27 and J is TRBJ1-2; tentative D call: TRBD1 (5 bases). V was pared by 3 bases and J by 3 bases, with 8 bases between. CDR3 length equals 13 residues. Germline CDR1 and CDR2: MNHEY and SMNVEV (reference sequence). The CDR3 spells CASSFGRDYGYTF. CDR3 coding DNA: TGTGCCAGCAGTTTCGGCAGGGACTATGGCTACACCTTC.

This rearrangement joins TRBV27 to TRBJ2-1; TRBD2 might be the D (6 bases). This CDR3 contains 13 residues. Germline-derived CDR1 and CDR2 are MNHEY and SMNVEV (reference sequence). Deletions cut 8 bases from V and 0 bases from J, with 8 bases between. The CDR3 loop reads CASGGSSYNEQFF. The CDR3 nucleotides are TGTGCCAGCGGGGGGAGCTCCTACAATGAGCAGTTCTTC.

This clone was observed a few times. V usage is TRBV30 and J usage is TRBJ2-3; maybe TRBD1 (6 bases). Deletions cut 6 bases from V and 5 bases from J, with 12 bases between. Germline values: CDR1 GTSNPN, CDR2 SVGIG (reference sequence). The CDR3 consists of 12 residues. In nucleotides, the CDR3 is TGTGCCTGCAGGGGTTTAGTAGATACGCAGTATTTT. Its protein product is CACRGLVDTQYF.

The CDR3 spells CASSLDLGNEQFF. The DNA of the CDR3 is TGTGCCAGCAGCTTAGATCTGGGGAATGAGCAGTTCTTC. The V gene is TRBV11-2, the J gene TRBJ2-1; D remains unclear. The CDR3 runs to 13 residues. CDR1 is SGHAT, CDR2 FQNNGV, per germline. V lost 0 bases and J lost 7, with 7 bases in between.

The chain links TRBV15 to TRBJ2-7, with D perhaps TRBD2 (7 bases). Germline V gives CDR1 LNHNV, CDR2 YYDKDF (reference sequence). The CDR3 length is 19 residues. Trimming stripped 1 base from V and 0 bases from J, with 22 bases between. Here the CDR3 reads CATSRVRRGASTTSYEQYF. The CDR3 bases are TGTGCCACCAGCAGAGTCCGACGGGGGGCCTCAACCACCTCCTACGAGCAGTACTTC.

The rearrangement links TRBV6-2 or TRBV6-3 to TRBJ1-5; a weak D match, TRBD1 (6 bases). Germline assignment: CDR1 MNHEY and CDR2 SVGEGT. This CDR3 region has 15 residues. V lost 4 bases and J 7 bases, leaving 17 bases between the germline ends. In DNA form, the CDR3 reads TGTGCCAGCAGTTCCAACAGGGACTGGCGGCAGCCCCAGCATTTT. Translating gives CASSSNRDWRQPQHF.

Here the CDR3 DNA reads TGTGCCAGCAGTGAAACCCGGCAGGGGGCTAACTATGGCTACACCTTC. This codes for CASSETRQGANYGYTF. The rearrangement links TRBV2 to TRBJ1-2; 7 nucleotides agree with TRBD1. Germline V gene lookup returns CDR1 SNHLY and CDR2 FYNNEI. This CDR3 comprises 16 residues. The junction had 6 bases not matched to a gene; V was cut back by 2 bases and J by 0 bases. Variable domain in full (rest from reference TRBV2 and TRBJ1-2): EPEVTQTPSHQVTQMGQEVILRCVPISNHLYFYWYRQILGQKVEFLVSFYNNEISEKSEIFDDQFSVERPDGSNFTLKIRSTKLEDSAMYFCASSETRQGANYGYTFGSGTRLTVV.

The gene calls are TRBV7-9 and TRBJ2-7; 10 bases align to TRBD2. CDR1 and CDR2 (germline): SEHNR, FQNEAQ (reference sequence). With V trimmed by 1 base and J by 6 bases, 6 bases remained unmatched. The CDR3 spans 15 residues. The CDR3 DNA follows: TGTGCCAGCAGCTTAGATAGCCTAGCGGGAGTCGAGCAGTACTTC. Its translation: CASSLDSLAGVEQYF.

This chain uses TRBV13 with TRBJ2-2; D ambiguous. Germline assignment: CDR1 PRHDT and CDR2 FYEKMQ (reference sequence). The V end lost 5 bases, the J end lost 6 bases, and 7 bases lay between the germline ends. The CDR3 loop spans 12 amino acids. The CDR3 region has the DNA TGTGCCAGCAGCCGCCCCGCCGGGGAGCTGTTTTTT. Residues: CASSRPAGELFF.